A single sample is the source of the 2 T cell receptor beta chains below, sequenced in a study of blood T cell repertoires in COVID-19. This table comes from immunoSEQ multiplex PCR, and its TCRdb copy is limited to in-frame clones, with some not included. The data hold about 410,000 clones, with about 88% observed a single time. Sequencing input: peripheral blood. Receptors originate from a woman in her forties with COVID-19, enrolled during active disease.

The chain joins TRBV6-2 or TRBV6-3 to TRBJ1-6; 10 bases match TRBD1. The CDR3 totals 16 residues. The V gene end was trimmed by 5 bases and the J gene end by 10 bases; junction bases not matched to a gene: 11. From germline, CDR1 is MNHEY and CDR2 SVGEGT. This CDR3 reads CASSILRDRGSSPLHF. The CDR3 DNA follows: TGTGCCAGCAGTATTCTCCGGGACAGGGGAAGCTCACCCCTCCACTTT.

V and J are TRBV28 and TRBJ1-1, with D uncertain. The CDR3 spans 13 residues. Germline values: CDR1 MDHEN, CDR2 SYDVKM. V lost 8 bases and J lost 0, with 10 bases in between. The CDR3, as DNA: TGTGCCAGCCTTGAGATAATGAACACTGAAGCTTTCTTT. Its translation: CASLEIMNTEAFF.